The 8 T cell receptor beta chains in this list originate from one sample, sequenced in a study of OX40 agonist ivuxolimab in advanced cancers. Sequencing was performed with immunoSEQ multiplex PCR; in TCRdb, only in-frame clones are kept and a portion is missing. The sample shows roughly 90,000 clones, around 90% of them seen only once. The source material was CD4+ or CD8+ T cells sorted from blood, sampled in a trial of the OX40 agonist ivuxolimab. Receptor source: an adult with an advanced solid tumor such as melanoma, head and neck, liver or kidney cancer.

The chain has TRBV20-1 and TRBJ2-3; D is undetermined. CDR1 is DFQATT, CDR2 SNEGSKA, per germline (reference sequence). The CDR3 is made up of 11 amino acids. Trimming pared 6 bases from V and 6 bases from J, leaving 10 bases between. The CDR3 DNA sequence: TGCAGTGCGTTTGCTGGCGATACGCAGTATTTT. Protein: CSAFAGDTQYF.

J is TRBJ2-5 and V is TRBV21-1; the listed D gene, TRBD1, was not tested against the DNA. Gene TRBJ2-7 matches the end of the DNA better, so the J call may be wrong. TRBV21-1 is a pseudogene segment. This CDR3 has 14 amino acids. Written as DNA, the CDR3 is TGTGCCAGCTTACAAGACAGGGGGGCGTACGAGCAGTACTTC. It is translated as CASLQDRGAYEQYF.

The V and J genes are TRBV7-2 and TRBJ2-2; a weak D match, TRBD2 (6 bases). The CDR3 runs to 15 residues. CDR1 is SGHTA, CDR2 FQGNSA, per germline. With 3 bases removed from V and 0 bases from J, the gap between germline ends came to 8 bases. The CDR3 region has the DNA TGTGCCAGCAGCTTGTGGGGGGCGAACACCGGGGAGCTGTTTTTT. The encoded protein is CASSLWGANTGELFF.

The V call is TRBV27, the J call TRBJ2-3; D gene uncertain. The CDR3 extends over 12 amino acids. The germline V gene has CDR1 MNHEY and CDR2 SMNVEV (reference sequence). V gave up 6 bases and J gave up 5 bases, with 9 bases separating them. The DNA of the CDR3 is TGTGCCAGCAGCGTGCGCGGAGATACGCAGTATTTT. As protein: CASSVRGDTQYF.

The V and J genes are TRBV7-9 and TRBJ2-3; TRBD1 agrees at 7 bases. V shed 4 bases, J shed 2 bases, and the junction held 9 bases outside the gene matches. Germline CDR1 SEHNR, CDR2 FQNEAQ (reference sequence). This CDR3 has 16 residues. This CDR3 is CASSSPGQGDTDTQYF. The CDR3, as DNA: TGTGCCAGCAGCTCCCCAGGGCAGGGGGACACAGATACGCAGTATTTT.

This chain links TRBV18 with TRBJ2-1; TRBD2 matches 11 bases. Per the germline V gene, CDR1 is KGHSH and CDR2 is LQKENI. After removal of 6 bases from V and 0 bases from J, the junction contained 10 bases not matched to a gene. The CDR3 runs to 18 residues. Written as DNA, the CDR3 is TGTGCCAGCTCCCAATCGGGACTAGCGGCACTCTCCTACAATGAGCAGTTCTTC. It is translated as CASSQSGLAALSYNEQFF.

This chain links TRBV4-3 with TRBJ2-1; D may be TRBD1 (5 bases). This CDR3 is built from 15 residues. With 0 bases removed from V and 4 bases from J, the gap between germline ends came to 10 bases. Germline loops: CDR1 LGHNA, CDR2 YSLEER. CDR3 sequence reads: CASSQEGRMYNEQFF. The CDR3 DNA sequence: TGCGCCAGCAGCCAAGAGGGGCGGATGTACAATGAGCAGTTCTTC.

This clone came up once. This chain links TRBV10-2 with TRBJ1-2; 8 bases map to TRBD1. Germline lookup yields CDR1 WSHSY and CDR2 SAAADI. CDR3 length equals 14 residues. V dropped 1 base and J dropped 7; count of bases not matched to a gene: 5. The CDR3 loop reads CASSEFPGGSGYTF. The DNA for the CDR3 is TGCGCCAGCAGTGAGTTCCCAGGGGGCTCTGGCTACACCTTC.